This TCR beta chain was identified during a study of blood T cell repertoires in COVID-19. On the study more broadly: Researchers got acute and convalescent COVID-19 samples from the United States, Italy and Spain. PBMCs, B-cell-depleted T cells, or T cells provided the cDNA or gDNA that made up the material.

Original data processing: It was from reference gene primer amplification that nucleated cell counts were estimated. The repertoire was sequenced with immunoSEQ multiplex PCR; TCRdb's copy has only in-frame clones and lacks some. That table supplies the V and J calls and clone size; D and trimming were determined from the DNA. The sample carries 150,000 to 200,000 clones, 80% to 90% recorded once. The germline V gene has CDR1 SGHRS and CDR2 YFSETQ. The CDR3 covers 14 residues. Trimming cost V 0 bases and J 3 bases; bases outside gene matches: 1. The sequenced sample consisted of peripheral blood. This clonotype was sampled from a man aged 50-59 years with active or convalescent COVID-19. This chain links TRBV5-1 with TRBJ2-7; 9 nucleotides align to TRBD2. Here the CDR3 reads CASSLDSGGYEQYF. DNA of the CDR3: TGCGCCAGCAGCTTGGATAGCGGGGGCTACGAGCAGTACTTC. Variable domain in full (rest from reference TRBV5-1 and TRBJ2-7): KAGVTQTPRYLIKTRGQQVTLSCSPISGHRSVSWYQQTPGQGLQFLFEYFSETQRNKGNFPGRFSGRQFSNSRSEMNVSTLELGDSALYLCASSLDSGGYEQYFGPGTRLTVT.